Below, 4 T cell receptor beta chains from the same sample are listed, as sequenced in a study of tumor and adjacent non-tumor tissue in lung cancer. This sample's RNA came from whole unsorted tissue. The normal lung tissue was taken more than 3 cm from the tumor edge. Three rounds of nested PCR, following a modified ARM-PCR protocol, produced the TCRbeta library. TCRdb passed the multiplex PCR reads through MiXCR, listing each CDR3 protein once. The data hold around 74,000 distinct CDR3 sequences, with roughly 75% observed a single time. The sample consisted of distant non-tumor lung tissue. These receptors originate from a woman aged 50 to 65 with non-small cell lung cancer.

As for this clonotype: A much larger clone is a single base away; this may be a read error. This chain connects TRBV11-1 to TRBJ2-6, with 8 bases identical to TRBD2. CDR3 length: 18 amino acids. From germline, CDR1 is SGHAT and CDR2 FQDESV (reference sequence). The CDR3 sequence is CASSPTGGRPSGTNVLTF. DNA of the CDR3: TGTGCCAGCAGCCCGACAGGCGGGAGGCCCTCTGGGACCAACGTCCTGACTTTC. Full variable domain (remainder filled in from reference TRBV11-1 and TRBJ2-6): EAEVAQSPRYKITEKSQAVAFWCDPISGHATLYWYRQILGQGPELLVQFQDESVVDDSQLPKDRFSAERLKGVDSTLKIQPAELGDSAMYLCASSPTGGRPSGTNVLTFGAGSRLTVL.

This clonotype was counted at least ten times. The chain is built from TRBV7-9 and TRBJ2-4; no clear D gene. Germline V gives CDR1 SEHNR, CDR2 FQNEAQ (reference sequence). Trimming stripped 3 bases from V and 0 bases from J, with 3 bases between. CDR3 size: 13 residues. CDR3 protein: CASSFGAKNIQYF. The CDR3 DNA sequence: TGTGCCAGCAGCTTTGGAGCCAAAAACATTCAGTACTTC.

The sample holds many counts of this clonotype. The junction departs from the called germline gene at one end, perhaps through a read error. The V gene is TRBV20-1, the J gene TRBJ2-1, with 9 bases identical to TRBD2. CDR1 and CDR2 (germline): DFQATT, SNEGSKA (reference sequence). The CDR3 covers 14 residues. The CDR3 here is CSAVSGSSYNGQFF. The CDR3 DNA is TGCAGTGCCGTTAGCGGGAGCTCCTACAATGGGCAGTTCTTC.

On this clonotype itself: This could be a read error, since a much larger clone is one nucleotide away. Since no conserved phenylalanine or tryptophan closes the CDR3, a read error is the likely cause. V is TRBV29-1 and J is TRBJ2-1, with TRBD2 matching over 8 bases. The CDR3 has 14 residues. V lost 4 bases and J lost 7; bases outside the gene matches: 9. Per the germline V gene, CDR1 is SQVTM and CDR2 is ANQGSEA. The CDR3 region is CSVAVSGSFNEQFS. As DNA, the CDR3 is TGCAGCGTTGCGGTCAGCGGGAGCTTTAATGAGCAGTTCTCC.